What follows is one T cell receptor (beta chain) and its context. The antigen is undetermined. The data were obtained in a study of cytomegalovirus exposure and HLA in healthy donors. Regarding the study as a whole: Through in vitro validation, a few CMV-associated chains were shown to be specific for CMV antigens.

The CDR3 spans 11 residues. Between the trimmed V and J ends, which lost 8 bases and 10 bases, there was a span of 14 bases. In germline, CDR1 is SNHLY, CDR2 FYNNEI. Researchers ran the PCR with 60 Vbeta and 13 Jbeta primers. Method: immunoSEQ multiplex PCR; TCRdb's copy keeps in-frame clones and lacks some. The top ten clones hold roughly 3.8% of a sample with roughly 99,000 clones, roughly three quarters of them seen once. This rearrangement joins TRBV2 to TRBJ1-1, with a possible D match to TRBD1 (5 bases). The sequenced sample consisted of PBMCs. This clonotype originated in a woman between 40 and 50 years old in good health and CMV-seronegative. CDR3 region: CASGGGGSAFF. In DNA, the CDR3 is TGTGCCAGCGGGGGGGGAGGCTCAGCTTTCTTT.